A single sample gave rise to the 20 T cell receptor beta chains below, sequenced in a study of spatial heterogeneity in lung cancer. TCRdb processed the 5' RACE reads anew with MiXCR; each CDR3 protein has one entry. The data contain more than 95,000 distinct CDR3 sequences, 12% of them singletons. The sample's time point: blood at routine non-recurrence follow-up after resection. Unsorted whole RNA from tumor, nontumor lung or frozen PBMC underwent sequencing. This specimen consisted of PBMCs, obtained at follow-up. These receptors all stem from a male donor with early-stage non-small cell lung cancer.

This clonotype has a count of ten or more. The rearrangement uses TRBV20-1 and TRBJ2-1, with TRBD2 matching over 9 bases. This CDR3 is built from 13 residues. J was trimmed by 7 bases and V by 3 bases; bases with no gene match: 4. Looked up from germline, CDR1 is DFQATT and CDR2 is SNEGSKA (reference sequence). Here the CDR3 DNA reads TGCAGTGCTAGTAGCGGGGGACCTAATGAGCAGTTCTTC. Its translation is CSASSGGPNEQFF.

This chain uses TRBV20-1 with TRBJ1-1; 7 positions match TRBD1. Trimming at V came to 0 bases and at J to 6 bases, leaving 4 bases not matched to a gene. This CDR3 comprises 13 residues. Germline values: CDR1 DFQATT, CDR2 SNEGSKA (reference sequence). For the CDR3, the DNA is TGCAGTGCTAGAGATACAGGGGCGCCTGAAGCTTTCTTT. Its translation: CSARDTGAPEAFF.

This clonotype was recorded many times. The J gene is TRBJ2-5, the V gene TRBV10-3; D might be TRBD2 (5 bases). The CDR3 runs 12 residues. Trimming took off 7 bases at V and 9 bases at J, with 15 bases between the two ends. CDR1 is ENHRY, CDR2 SYGVKD, per germline. The CDR3 DNA follows: TGTGCCATCAATCCCTTCGGAGGCCCCCAGTACTTC. Protein: CAINPFGGPQYF.

This clonotype was detected only a few times. The chain has TRBV27 and TRBJ2-3, with D unclear. The CDR3 is made up of 13 amino acids. The germline gives CDR1 MNHEY, CDR2 SMNVEV (reference sequence). The V gene lost 5 bases and the J gene lost 2 bases, with 8 bases spanning the gap. The CDR3 DNA reads as TGTGCCAGCAGTGAGTTTACCACAGATACGCAGTATTTT. As protein: CASSEFTTDTQYF.

The table lists this clonotype with a few counts. The genes are TRBV4-2 and TRBJ2-2, with 12 positions matching TRBD2. The junction had 1 base not matched to a gene; V was cut back by 1 base and J by 1 base. CDR1 is LGHNA and CDR2 is YNFKEQ in the germline V gene. The CDR3 is made up of 17 amino acids. CDR3 amino acids: CASSQGTSGVNTGELFF. The DNA for the CDR3 is TGTGCCAGCAGCCAAGGGACTAGCGGGGTGAACACCGGGGAGCTGTTTTTT.

J is TRBJ2-3 and V is TRBV18; D is possibly TRBD1 (5 bases). Trimming removed 5 bases from V and 3 bases from J, with 9 bases in between. The germline CDR1 and CDR2 sequences are KGHSH and LQKENI. The CDR3 loop spans 13 amino acids. As DNA, the CDR3 is TGTGCCAGCTCATCTCGACAGACAGATACGCAGTATTTT. It yields the protein CASSSRQTDTQYF.

The V call is TRBV4-2, the J call TRBJ2-3; TRBD2 aligns across 7 bases. V was pared by 1 base and J by 5 bases, with 9 bases of the junction left unmatched. Germline-derived CDR1 and CDR2 are LGHNA and YNFKEQ. This CDR3 contains 16 residues. Here the CDR3 DNA reads TGTGCCAGCAGCCAAGCTAGCGGACCGAGGGTAGATACGCAGTATTTT. Its translation: CASSQASGPRVDTQYF.

A few counts support this clonotype. The V and J genes are TRBV5-5 and TRBJ2-7, with TRBD1 matching over 8 bases. With 0 bases clipped from V and 1 base from J, the junction kept 3 bases outside the gene matches. This CDR3 has 15 residues. The germline V gene has CDR1 SGHKS and CDR2 YYEKEE (reference sequence). In nucleotides, the CDR3 is TGTGCCAGCAGCTTGGCGCAGGGGGCTTCCTACGAGCAGTACTTC. This translates into CASSLAQGASYEQYF.

The CDR3 loop is CASSESYYEQYF. The DNA of the CDR3 is TGCGCCAGCAGTGAATCTTATTACGAGCAGTACTTC. The chain combines TRBV10-2 with TRBJ2-7; D uncertain. Between the trimmed V and J ends, which lost 3 bases and 4 bases, there was a span of 7 bases. CDR3 length: 12 residues. Germline V gene sequence: CDR1 WSHSY, CDR2 SAAADI.

This clonotype was found a few times. This chain links TRBV27 with TRBJ2-7; TRBD1 matches at 7 bases. V was clipped by 5 bases and J by 4 bases; unmatched bases: 14. Germline assignment: CDR1 MNHEY and CDR2 SMNVEV (reference sequence). The CDR3 runs 16 residues. The CDR3 here is CASSPRQGRREYEQYF. The CDR3 nucleotides are TGTGCCAGCAGTCCAAGACAGGGACGAAGAGAATACGAGCAGTACTTC.

The CDR3 DNA sequence: TGCAGCGTTCCGACAGGGAGTCCTGGCGAGCAGTACTTC. Translated: CSVPTGSPGEQYF. The chain links TRBV29-1 to TRBJ2-7; 7 nucleotides align to TRBD1. The CDR3 length is 13 residues. The junction had 10 bases not matched to a gene; V was cut back by 5 bases and J by 6 bases. Germline CDR1 SQVTM, CDR2 ANQGSEA.

The chain couples TRBV19 to TRBJ1-3; D is ambiguous. CDR1 and CDR2 from the germline V gene are LNHDA and SQIVND (reference sequence). The CDR3 loop spans 14 amino acids. V gave up 3 bases and J gave up 0 bases, with 6 bases separating them. CDR3 in amino acids: CASSISFSGNTIYF. CDR3 nucleotide sequence: TGTGCCAGTAGTATTTCCTTCTCTGGAAACACCATATATTTT.

This clonotype has a handful of counts. The chain couples TRBV10-3 to TRBJ1-2; 10 bases map to TRBD1. The CDR3 totals 15 residues. Per the germline V gene, CDR1 is ENHRY and CDR2 is SYGVKD. The J segment lost 5 bases and the V segment lost 6 bases, leaving 9 bases of the junction unmatched. This CDR3 reads CAISSGQGRWYGYTF. The CDR3 nucleotides are TGTGCCATCAGCTCGGGACAGGGGAGGTGGTATGGCTACACCTTC.

The CDR3 DNA is TGCGCCAGCAGCCAGCGACAGGGGAGAGGACCTGACAATGAGCAGTTCTTC. Encoded protein: CASSQRQGRGPDNEQFF. The genes are TRBV4-1 and TRBJ2-1; 8 bases match TRBD1. Germline V gives CDR1 MGHRA, CDR2 YSYEKL. The CDR3 has 17 residues. With 3 bases clipped from V and 5 bases from J, the junction kept 12 bases outside the gene matches.

This clonotype was counted ten times or more. The chain is built from TRBV4-2 and TRBJ2-3; 9 nucleotides match TRBD2. The CDR3 covers 16 residues. Germline V gene lookup returns CDR1 LGHNA and CDR2 YNFKEQ. J gave up 3 bases and V 0 bases, and 4 bases lay outside the gene matches. CDR3 amino acids: CASSQDSSGVTDTQYF. As DNA, the CDR3 is TGTGCCAGCAGCCAAGACTCTAGCGGGGTGACAGATACGCAGTATTTT.

This clonotype was detected a few times. The chain links TRBV4-1 to TRBJ1-6, with 10 bases aligning to TRBD1. J lost 9 bases, V lost 2 bases, and 7 bases had no gene match. The CDR3 extends over 16 amino acids. Germline loops: CDR1 MGHRA, CDR2 YSYEKL. The CDR3 protein is CASSQRDRGKGSPLHF. The CDR3 nucleotides read TGCGCCAGCAGCCAACGGGACAGGGGTAAGGGTTCACCCCTCCACTTT.

The chain couples TRBV7-9 to TRBJ1-3, with no clear D. The CDR3 covers 11 residues. V shed 3 bases and J shed 6 bases, with 3 bases lying between them. In germline, CDR1 is SEHNR, CDR2 FQNEAQ (reference sequence). The CDR3 here is CASSFENTIYF. The CDR3 region has the DNA TGTGCCAGCAGCTTTGAAAACACCATATATTTT.

This clonotype showed up just a few times. The rearrangement joins TRBV20-1 to TRBJ1-2; weak D call: TRBD1 (5 bases). CDR3 length: 10 residues. V was shortened by 5 bases and J by 4 bases, with 5 bases between the two germline ends. CDR1 is DFQATT, CDR2 SNEGSKA, per germline (reference sequence). CDR3 nucleotides: TGCAGTGCTGACAGCTATGGCTACACCTTC. Amino acids: CSADSYGYTF.

The table lists this clonotype with many counts. The rearrangement links TRBV20-1 to TRBJ2-7; weak D call: TRBD1 (6 bases). The germline V gene encodes CDR1 DFQATT and CDR2 SNEGSKA (reference sequence). This CDR3 is 12 amino acids long. Between the trimmed V and J ends, which lost 6 bases and 3 bases, there was a span of 12 bases. In DNA, the CDR3 is TGCAGTGCAGATAAGGGGGACTACGAGCAGTACTTC. This encodes CSADKGDYEQYF.

The table lists this clonotype with a few counts. J is TRBJ2-1 and V is TRBV29-1; the D is unclear. The CDR3 extends over 10 amino acids. The germline V gene has CDR1 SQVTM and CDR2 ANQGSEA. Between the trimmed V and J ends, which lost 7 bases and 6 bases, there was a span of 7 bases. The CDR3 sequence: CSADSNEQFF. The CDR3 DNA is TGCAGCGCTGACTCCAATGAGCAGTTCTTC.